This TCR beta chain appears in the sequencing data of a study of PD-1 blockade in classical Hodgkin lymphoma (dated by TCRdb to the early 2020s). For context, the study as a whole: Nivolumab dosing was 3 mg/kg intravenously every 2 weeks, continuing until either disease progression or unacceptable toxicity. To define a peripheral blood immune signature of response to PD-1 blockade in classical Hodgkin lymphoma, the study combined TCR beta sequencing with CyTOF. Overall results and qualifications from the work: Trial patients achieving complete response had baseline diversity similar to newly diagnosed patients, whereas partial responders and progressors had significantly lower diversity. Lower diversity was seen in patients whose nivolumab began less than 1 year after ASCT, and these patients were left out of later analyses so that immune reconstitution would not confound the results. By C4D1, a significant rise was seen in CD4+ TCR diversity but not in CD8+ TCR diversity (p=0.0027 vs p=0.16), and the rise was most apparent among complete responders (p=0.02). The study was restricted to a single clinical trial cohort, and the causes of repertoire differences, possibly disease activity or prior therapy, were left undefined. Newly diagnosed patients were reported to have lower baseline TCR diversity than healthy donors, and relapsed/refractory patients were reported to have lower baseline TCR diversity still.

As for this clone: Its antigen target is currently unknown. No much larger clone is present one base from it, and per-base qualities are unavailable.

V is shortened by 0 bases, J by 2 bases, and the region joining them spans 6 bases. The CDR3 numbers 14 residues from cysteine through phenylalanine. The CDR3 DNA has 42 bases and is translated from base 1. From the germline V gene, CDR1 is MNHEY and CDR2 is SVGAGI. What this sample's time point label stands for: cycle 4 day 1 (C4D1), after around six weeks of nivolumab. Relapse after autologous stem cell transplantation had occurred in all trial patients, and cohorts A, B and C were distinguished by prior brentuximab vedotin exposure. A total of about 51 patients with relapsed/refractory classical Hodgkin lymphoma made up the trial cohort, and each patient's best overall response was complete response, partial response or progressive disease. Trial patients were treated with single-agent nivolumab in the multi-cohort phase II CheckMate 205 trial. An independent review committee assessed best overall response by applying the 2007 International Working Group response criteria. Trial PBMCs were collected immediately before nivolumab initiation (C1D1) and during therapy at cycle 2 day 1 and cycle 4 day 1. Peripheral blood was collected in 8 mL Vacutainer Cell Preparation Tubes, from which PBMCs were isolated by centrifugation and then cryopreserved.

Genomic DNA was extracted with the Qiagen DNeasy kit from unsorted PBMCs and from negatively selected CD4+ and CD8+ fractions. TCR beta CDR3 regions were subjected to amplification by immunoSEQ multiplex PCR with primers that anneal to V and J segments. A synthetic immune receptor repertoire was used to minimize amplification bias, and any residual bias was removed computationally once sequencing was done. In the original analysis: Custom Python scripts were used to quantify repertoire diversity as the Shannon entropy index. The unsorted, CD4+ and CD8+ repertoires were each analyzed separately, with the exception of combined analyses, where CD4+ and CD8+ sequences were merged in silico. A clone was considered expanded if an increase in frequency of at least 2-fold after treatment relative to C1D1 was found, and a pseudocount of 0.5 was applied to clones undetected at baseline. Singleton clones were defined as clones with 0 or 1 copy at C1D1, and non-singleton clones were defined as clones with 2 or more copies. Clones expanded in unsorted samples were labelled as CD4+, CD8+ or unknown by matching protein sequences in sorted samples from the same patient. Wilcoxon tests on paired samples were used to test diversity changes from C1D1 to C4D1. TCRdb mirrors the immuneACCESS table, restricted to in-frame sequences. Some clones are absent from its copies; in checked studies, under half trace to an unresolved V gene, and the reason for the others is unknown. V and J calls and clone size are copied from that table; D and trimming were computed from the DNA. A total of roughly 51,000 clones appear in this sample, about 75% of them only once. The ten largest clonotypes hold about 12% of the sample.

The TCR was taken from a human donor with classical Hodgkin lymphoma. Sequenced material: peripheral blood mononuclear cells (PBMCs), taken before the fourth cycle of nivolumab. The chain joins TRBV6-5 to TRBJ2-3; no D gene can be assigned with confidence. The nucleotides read TGTGCCAGCAGTTACTCTATTAACACAGATACGCAGTATTTT. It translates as CASSYSINTDTQYF.